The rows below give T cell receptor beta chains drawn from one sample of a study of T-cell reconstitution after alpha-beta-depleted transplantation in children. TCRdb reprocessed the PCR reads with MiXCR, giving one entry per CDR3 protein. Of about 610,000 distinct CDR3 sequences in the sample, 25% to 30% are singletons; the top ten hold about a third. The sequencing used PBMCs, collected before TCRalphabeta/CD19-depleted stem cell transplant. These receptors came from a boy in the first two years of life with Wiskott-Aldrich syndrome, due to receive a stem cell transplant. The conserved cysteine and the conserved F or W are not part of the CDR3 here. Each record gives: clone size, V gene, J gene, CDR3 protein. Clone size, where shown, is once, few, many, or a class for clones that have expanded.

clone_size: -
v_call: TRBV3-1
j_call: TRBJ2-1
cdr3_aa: ASSQRLAGPNEQF

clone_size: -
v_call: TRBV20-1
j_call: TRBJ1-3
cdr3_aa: SASWGQANTIY

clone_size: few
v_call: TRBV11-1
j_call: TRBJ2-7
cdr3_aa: ASSLPSGSDEQY

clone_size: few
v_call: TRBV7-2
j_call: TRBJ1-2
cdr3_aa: ASSLAQGNYGYT

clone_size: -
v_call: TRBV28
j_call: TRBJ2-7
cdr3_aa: ASRPTGFHEQY

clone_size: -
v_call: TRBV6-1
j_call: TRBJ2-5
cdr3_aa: ASSVSGLGGETQY

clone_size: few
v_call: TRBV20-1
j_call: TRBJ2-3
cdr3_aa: SARDHWISTDTQY

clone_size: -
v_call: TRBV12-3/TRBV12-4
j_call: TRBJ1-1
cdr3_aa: ASSFRVLSEAF

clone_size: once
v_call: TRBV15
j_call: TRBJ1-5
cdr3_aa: ATSSQGNQPQH

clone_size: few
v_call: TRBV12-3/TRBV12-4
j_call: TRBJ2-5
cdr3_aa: ASSLSTSGAQETQY

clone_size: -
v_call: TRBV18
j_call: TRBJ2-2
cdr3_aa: ASSPRSTSNTGELF

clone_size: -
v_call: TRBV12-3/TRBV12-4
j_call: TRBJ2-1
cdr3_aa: ASSDRDPYNEQF

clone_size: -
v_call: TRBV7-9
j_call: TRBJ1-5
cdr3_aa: ASSFRAQPQH

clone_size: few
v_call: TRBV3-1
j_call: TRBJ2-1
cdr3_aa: ASSEPGQDNEQF

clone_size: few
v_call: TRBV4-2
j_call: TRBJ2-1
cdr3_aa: ASSQDLAGASYNEQF

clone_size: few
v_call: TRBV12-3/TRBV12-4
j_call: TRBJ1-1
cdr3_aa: ASSPWDSGGTEAF

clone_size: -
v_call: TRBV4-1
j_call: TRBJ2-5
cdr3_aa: ASSQGQTYQETQY

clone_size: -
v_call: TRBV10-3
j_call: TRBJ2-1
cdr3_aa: ATVRGTSGSDEQF

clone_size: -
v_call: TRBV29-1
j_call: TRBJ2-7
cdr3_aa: SVTSDSSYEQY

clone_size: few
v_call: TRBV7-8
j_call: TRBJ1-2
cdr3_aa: ASSLARLNYGYT

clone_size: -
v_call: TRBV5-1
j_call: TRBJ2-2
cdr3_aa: ASSFRTGESGELF

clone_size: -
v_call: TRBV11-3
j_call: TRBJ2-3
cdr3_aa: ASSFQGAQDTQY

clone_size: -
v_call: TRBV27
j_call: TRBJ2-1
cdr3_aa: ASSLSRGSHEQF

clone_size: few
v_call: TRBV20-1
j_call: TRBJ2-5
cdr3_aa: SASPGGETQY

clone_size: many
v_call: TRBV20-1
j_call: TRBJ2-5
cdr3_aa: SASGRETQY

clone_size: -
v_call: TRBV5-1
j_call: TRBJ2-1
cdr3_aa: ASSLDLRDGHNEQF

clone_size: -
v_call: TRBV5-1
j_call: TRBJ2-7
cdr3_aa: ASSSDWSSYEQY

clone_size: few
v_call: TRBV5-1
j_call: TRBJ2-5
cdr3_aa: ASSWGTGETQY

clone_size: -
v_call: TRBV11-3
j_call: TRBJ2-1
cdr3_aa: ASSLDSGSFHEQF

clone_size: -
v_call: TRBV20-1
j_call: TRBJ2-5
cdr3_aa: SAIGTQETQY

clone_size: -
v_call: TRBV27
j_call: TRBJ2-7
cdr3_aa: ASSLKGLSSYEQY

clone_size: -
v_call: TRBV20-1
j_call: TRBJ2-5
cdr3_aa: SARDPLTGNEETQY

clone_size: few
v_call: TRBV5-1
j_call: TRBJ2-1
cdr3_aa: ASFQGVRLDGYNEQF

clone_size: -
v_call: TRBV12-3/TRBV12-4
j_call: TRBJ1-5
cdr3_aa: ASSLFGLEHQPQH

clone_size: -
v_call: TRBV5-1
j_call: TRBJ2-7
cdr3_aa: ASSLWGRREQY

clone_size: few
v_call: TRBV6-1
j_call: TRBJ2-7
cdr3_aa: ASSRLAGGSYEQY

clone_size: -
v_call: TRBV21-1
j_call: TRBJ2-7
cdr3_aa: ASTKDRGPYEQY

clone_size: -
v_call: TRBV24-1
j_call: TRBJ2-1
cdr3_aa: ATSGLAGGFNEQF

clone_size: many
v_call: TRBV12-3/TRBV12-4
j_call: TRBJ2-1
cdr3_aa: ASSSGLAGEGNEQF

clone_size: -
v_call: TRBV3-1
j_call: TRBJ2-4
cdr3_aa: ASCLGLAGGNSKNIQY

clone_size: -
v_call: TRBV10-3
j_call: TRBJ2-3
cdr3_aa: AISESGTALSTDTQY

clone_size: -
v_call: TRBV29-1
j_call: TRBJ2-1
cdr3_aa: SVEEGSGTYNEQF

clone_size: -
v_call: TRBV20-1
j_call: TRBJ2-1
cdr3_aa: SAIRLVSYNEQF